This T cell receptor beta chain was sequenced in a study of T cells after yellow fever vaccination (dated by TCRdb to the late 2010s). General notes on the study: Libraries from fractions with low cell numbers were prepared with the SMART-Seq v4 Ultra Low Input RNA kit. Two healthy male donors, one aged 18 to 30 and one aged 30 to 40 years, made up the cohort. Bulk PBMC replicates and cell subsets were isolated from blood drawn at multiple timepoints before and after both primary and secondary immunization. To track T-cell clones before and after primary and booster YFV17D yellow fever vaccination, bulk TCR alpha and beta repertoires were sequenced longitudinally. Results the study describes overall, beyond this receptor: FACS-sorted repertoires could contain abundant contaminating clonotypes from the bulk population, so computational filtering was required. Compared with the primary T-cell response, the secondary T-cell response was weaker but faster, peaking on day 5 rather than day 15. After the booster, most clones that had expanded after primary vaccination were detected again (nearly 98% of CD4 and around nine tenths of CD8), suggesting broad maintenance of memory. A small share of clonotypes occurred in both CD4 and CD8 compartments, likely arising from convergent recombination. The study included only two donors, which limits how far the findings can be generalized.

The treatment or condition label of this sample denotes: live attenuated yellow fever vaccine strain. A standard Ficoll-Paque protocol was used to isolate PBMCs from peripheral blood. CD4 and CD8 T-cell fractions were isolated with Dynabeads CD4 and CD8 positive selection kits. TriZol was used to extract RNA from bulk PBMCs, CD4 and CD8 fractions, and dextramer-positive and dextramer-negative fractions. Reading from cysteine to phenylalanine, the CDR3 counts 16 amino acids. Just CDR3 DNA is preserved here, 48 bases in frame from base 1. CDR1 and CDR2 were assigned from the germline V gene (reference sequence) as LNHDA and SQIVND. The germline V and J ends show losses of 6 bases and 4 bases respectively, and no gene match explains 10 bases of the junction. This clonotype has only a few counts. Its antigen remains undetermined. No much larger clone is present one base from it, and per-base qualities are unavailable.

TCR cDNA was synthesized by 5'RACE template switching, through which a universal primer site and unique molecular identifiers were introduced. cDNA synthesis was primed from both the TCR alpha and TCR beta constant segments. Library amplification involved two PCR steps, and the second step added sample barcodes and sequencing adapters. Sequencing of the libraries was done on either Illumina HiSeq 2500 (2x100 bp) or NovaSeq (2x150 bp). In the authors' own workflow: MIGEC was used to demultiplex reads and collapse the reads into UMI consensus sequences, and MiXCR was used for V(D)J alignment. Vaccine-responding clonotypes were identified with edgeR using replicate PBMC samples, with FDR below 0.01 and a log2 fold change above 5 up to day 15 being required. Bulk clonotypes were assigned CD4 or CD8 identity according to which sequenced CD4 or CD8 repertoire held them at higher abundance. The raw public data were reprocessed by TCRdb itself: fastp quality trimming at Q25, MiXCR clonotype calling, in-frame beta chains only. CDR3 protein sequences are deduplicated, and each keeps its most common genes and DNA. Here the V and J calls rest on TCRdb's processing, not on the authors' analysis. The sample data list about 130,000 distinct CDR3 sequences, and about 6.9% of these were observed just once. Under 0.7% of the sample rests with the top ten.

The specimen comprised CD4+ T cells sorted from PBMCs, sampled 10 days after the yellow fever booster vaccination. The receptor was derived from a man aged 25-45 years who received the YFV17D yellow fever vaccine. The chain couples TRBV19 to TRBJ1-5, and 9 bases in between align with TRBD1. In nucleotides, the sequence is TGTGCCAGTAGACCGGCAAGACAGGGGGGAAATCAGCCCCAGCATTTT. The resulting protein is CASRPARQGGNQPQHF. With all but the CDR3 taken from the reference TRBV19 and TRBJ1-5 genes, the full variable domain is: DGGITQSPKYLFRKEGQNVTLSCEQNLNHDAMYWYRQDPGQGLRLIYYSQIVNDFQKGDIAEGYSVSREKKESFPLTVTSAQKNPTAFYLCASRPARQGGNQPQHFGDGTRLSIL.